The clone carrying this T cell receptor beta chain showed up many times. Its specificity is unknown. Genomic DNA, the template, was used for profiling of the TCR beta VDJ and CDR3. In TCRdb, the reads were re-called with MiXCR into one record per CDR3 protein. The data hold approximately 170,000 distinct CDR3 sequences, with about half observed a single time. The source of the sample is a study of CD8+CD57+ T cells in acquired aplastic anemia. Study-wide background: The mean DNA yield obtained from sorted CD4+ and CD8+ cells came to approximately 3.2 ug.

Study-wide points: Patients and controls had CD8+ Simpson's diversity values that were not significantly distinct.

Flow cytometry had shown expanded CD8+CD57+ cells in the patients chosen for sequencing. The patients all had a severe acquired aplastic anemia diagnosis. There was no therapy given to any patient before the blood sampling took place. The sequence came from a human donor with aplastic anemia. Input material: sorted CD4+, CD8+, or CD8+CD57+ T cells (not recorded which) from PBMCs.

CDR3 sequence reads: CRTSGGGGTEAFF. For the CDR3, the DNA is TGCAGGACCTCAGGGGGGGGTGGCACTGAAGCTTTCTTT. The V gene is TRBV29-1, the J gene TRBJ1-1, with 7 bases matching TRBD1. This CDR3 contains 13 residues. Germline CDR1 SQVTM, CDR2 ANQGSEA.